This is a list of T cell receptor beta chains from one sample in a study of shared clonotypes between healthy human individuals. Sequencing used immunoSEQ multiplex PCR; TCRdb keeps in-frame clones, though not all of them. The data hold hundreds of thousands of clones, with about 96% observed a single time. The sequenced sample consisted of naive CD8+ T cells sorted from blood. Receptor source: a man aged 30 to 45 in good health. Each CDR3 is given with its conserved first and last residue. Each record gives: D gene, clone size, V gene, J gene, CDR3 protein, CDR3 DNA. The D gene is left open where the match is weak. The size field is filled for only some rows; it gives once, few, many or a size class.

>-|few|TRBV9|TRBJ1-1
CASSVSGNTEAFF
TGTGCCAGCAGCGTCTCGGGGAACACTGAAGCTTTCTTT
>-|-|TRBV7-2|TRBJ1-5
CASSNSGTHNSNQPQHF
TGTGCCAGCAGCAACAGCGGGACACACAATAGCAATCAGCCCCAGCATTTT
>-|-|TRBV7-7|TRBJ2-1
CASSLDLASYNEQFF
TGTGCTAGCAGCTTAGATCTAGCAAGCTACAATGAGCAGTTCTTC
>TRBD2|-|TRBV7-9|TRBJ2-1
CASSLTSGASYNEQFF
TGTGCCAGCAGCTTAACTAGCGGGGCCTCCTACAATGAGCAGTTCTTC
>-|-|TRBV5-8|TRBJ2-7
CASSLRYTEQYF
TGTGCCAGCAGCTTGAGGTATACCGAGCAGTACTTC
>-|-|TRBV20-1|TRBJ2-1
CSVLVIDEQFF
TGCAGTGTCCTAGTGATAGATGAGCAGTTCTTC
>-|-|TRBV11-2|TRBJ2-7
CASSEETYGGEQYF
TGTGCCAGCAGCGAAGAAACGTATGGAGGCGAGCAGTACTTC
>-|-|TRBV4-3|TRBJ2-1
CASSQDTSNEQFF
TGCGCCAGCAGCCAAGACACTAGCAATGAGCAGTTCTTC
>-|-|TRBV9|TRBJ2-1
CASSPLEGMWDEQFF
TGTGCCAGCAGCCCTCTAGAGGGGATGTGGGATGAGCAGTTCTTC
>TRBD1|-|TRBV7-6|TRBJ2-2
CASSPVHAGQGIIGELFF
TGTGCCAGCAGCCCCGTACATGCAGGACAGGGTATTATCGGGGAGCTGTTTTTT
>TRBD1|-|TRBV11-2|TRBJ1-3
CASSLDTGAGNTIYF
TGTGCCAGCAGCTTGGATACAGGGGCCGGAAACACCATATATTTT
>TRBD2|-|TRBV7-8|TRBJ2-3
CASSLGLAGSTDTQYF
TGTGCCAGCAGCTTAGGACTAGCGGGTAGCACAGATACGCAGTATTTT
>TRBD2|-|TRBV30|TRBJ2-7
CAWSLAGGNEQYF
TGTGCCTGGAGTTTAGCGGGAGGAAACGAGCAGTACTTC
>-|-|TRBV29-1|TRBJ2-7
CSVVLGVKELEQYF
TGCAGCGTTGTGCTGGGGGTTAAGGAACTCGAGCAGTACTTC
>-|-|TRBV5-6|TRBJ2-1
CASMEISDKPLRNEQFF
TGTGCCAGCATGGAGATTAGCGACAAACCCTTGCGCAATGAGCAGTTCTTC
>-|-|TRBV5-6|TRBJ2-7
CASSLGAESSYEQYF
TGTGCCAGCAGCTTGGGAGCGGAGAGCTCCTACGAGCAGTACTTC
>-|-|TRBV5-8|TRBJ1-1
CASRSGWGEAFF
TGTGCCAGCAGGTCTGGATGGGGTGAAGCTTTCTTT
>-|-|TRBV19|TRBJ2-1
CATIKSMGEQFF
TGTGCCACTATTAAGAGTATGGGTGAGCAGTTCTTC
>TRBD2|-|TRBV5-4|TRBJ2-7
CASSYPGLGHHEQYF
TGTGCCAGCAGCTATCCGGGACTAGGGCACCACGAGCAGTACTTC
>-|-|TRBV5-5|TRBJ2-2
CASSLRWADYTGELFF
TGTGCCAGCAGCTTAAGGTGGGCAGACTACACCGGGGAGCTGTTTTTT
>TRBD2|-|TRBV5-1|TRBJ2-5
CASSLGTSGRTQETQYF
TGCGCCAGCAGCTTGGGGACTAGCGGGAGGACACAAGAGACCCAGTACTTC
>-|few|TRBV19|TRBJ2-7
CASSRRDGSYEQYF
TGTGCCAGTAGTCGCCGGGACGGCTCCTACGAGCAGTACTTC
>-|once|TRBV2|TRBJ2-7
CASIYEPHSYEQYF
TGTGCCAGCATATACGAGCCACACTCCTACGAGCAGTACTTC
>TRBD1|-|TRBV5-1|TRBJ1-1
CASAGDSMNTEAFF
TGCGCCAGCGCGGGGGACAGCATGAACACTGAAGCTTTCTTT